Described below is a single T cell receptor beta chain sequence and its context. Its antigen has not been determined. It is unclear where the CDR3 begins or ends on the DNA, so no DNA is shown, and the CDR3 is as TCRdb lists it. For sequencing, an Illumina HiSeq 2000 was employed. Multiplex PCR amplification was used to build the TCR beta chain libraries. High-throughput sequencing was used to analyze the amplified TCR beta chain products. TCRdb handled the public reads itself, with Q25 trimming in fastp and clone calling in MiXCR, and kept productive beta chains. Rows matching on CDR3 protein sequence are summarized as one entry with the most common DNA and genes. Recorded for this sample are about 24,000 distinct CDR3 sequences; around 68% of them occurred a single time. The ten largest clonotypes hold more than 20% of the sample. Adjacent samples consisted of nontumor breast tissue surrounding the tumor.

This entry belongs to a study of breast tumors, draining lymph nodes, adjacent tissues (dated by TCRdb to the mid-2010s). Context from the whole study: Breast cancer patients provided tumor, adjacent nontumor tissue and axillary lymph nodes, and the study compared the TCR beta repertoires across these three sources. In human breast cancer, the study set out to evaluate how tumor, surrounding tissue and draining lymph node repertoires relate to one another and whether T cells may move between these sites.

The paper as a whole reports these results and caveats: Tumor and nontumor tissue repertoires were significantly more similar in luminal-like than in basal-like breast cancer. A scenario in which most tumor T cells derive from the lymph node and then expand within tumor tissue was judged to be consistent with the data. The conclusion that tumor T cells originate in lymph nodes was presented as consistent with a hypothesis rather than as directly demonstrated. T-cell repertoire diversity in tumors was found to be lower than in lymph nodes but higher than in nontumor tissue, and preferential V and J gene usage was observed.

The receptor comes from a female donor with breast cancer. Some clones in this sample may be carry-over from other donors' samples. The sample taken for sequencing was tumor-adjacent breast tissue.

The CDR3 loop reads CASSFYICSASPPLAASSYEQYF. The V and J genes are TRBV5-6 and TRBJ2-7; the table calls TRBD2, which could not be checked here. The CDR3 spans 23 residues, from the cysteine through the phenylalanine. The germline V gene gives CDR1 as SGHDT and CDR2 as YYEEEE.